This T cell receptor beta chain emerged from a study of blood T cell repertoires in COVID-19 (dated by TCRdb to between 2020 and 2021). Regarding the research as a whole: The collaborator samples originated in the United States, Italy and Spain and spanned the acute and convalescent phases of COVID-19. The material from the prospective study consisted of cDNA or gDNA derived from T cells, B-cell-depleted T cells, or PBMCs. The dataset comprised deeply sampled blood TCRbeta repertoires from subjects exposed to, actively infected with, or recovered from COVID-19. The repertoires were released in a freely available public database intended as a resource for research on the immune response to SARS-CoV-2. The samples were drawn from two sources: the first 160 participants of the ongoing ImmuneRACE study, and some 1,300 subjects contributed by 6 global collaborators. The sample metadata nearly always contained a de-identified subject ID, COVID-19 status, age in years and sex. Where available, HLA class I and class II types were taken from metadata supplied by the sample provider and were not determined by assay-based typing. On the study overall, not on this receptor specifically: Clinical and demographic metadata were provided uncurated, with the amount varying by source and participant.

TCRbeta CDR3 regions were amplified from genomic DNA by means of the immunoSEQ Assay, a bias-controlled multiplex PCR. In the source study's methods: The number of nucleated cells in each sample was estimated by amplification of reference gene primers within the assay. Sequence reads were collapsed and filtered to measure the absolute abundance of every unique TCRbeta CDR3 rearrangement. Productive Simpson clonality was computed per sample as the square root of Simpson's diversity index over productive rearrangements. The table comes from immuneACCESS by way of TCRdb, which keeps in-frame sequences with V and J called. Part of the clones is missing from these tables; in studies checked, under half for an unresolved V gene and the rest for unknown reasons. The DNA was the basis for D and trimming; V, J and clone size are from that table. The sample profile shows hundreds of thousands of clones; 88% of them were found once. The ten biggest clones cover just under 7.5% of the sample.

With regard to this clone: The antigen it recognizes is unknown. No base qualities exist here, and no much larger clone lies one base off it.

In Seattle, one collaborating source enrolled patients while the infection was active and tracked those patients longitudinally over the course of disease. The collaborating institutions used their own protocols to collect whole blood in K2EDTA tubes. Collaborator samples were shipped for TCRbeta analysis as frozen whole blood, isolated PBMCs, or DNA extracted from either sample type. Trimming removed 3 bases from V and 2 bases from J; the gene matches leave 8 bases unexplained. In the germline V gene (reference sequence), CDR1 corresponds to SEHNR and CDR2 to FQNEAQ. Reading from cysteine to phenylalanine, the CDR3 counts 16 amino acids. Solely the CDR3 DNA is kept, with 48 bases framed from the first base.

The chain is assembled from TRBV7-9 and TRBJ2-7, with TRBD1 matching 9 junction bases. This receptor was obtained from a woman aged 65 to 85 with COVID-19, enrolled during active disease. Sequencing was performed on peripheral blood. The nucleotide sequence is given as TGTGCCAGCAGCTTCTTCCGGGACAGGGACCCCTACGAGCAGTACTTC. It translates as CASSFFRDRDPYEQYF. The full variable domain, with segments outside the CDR3 supplied by the reference TRBV7-9 and TRBJ2-7 proteins, appears as DTGVSQNPRHKITKRGQNVTFRCDPISEHNRLYWYRQTLGQGPEFLTYFQNEAQLEKSRLLSDRFSAERPKGSFSTLEIQRTEQGDSAMYLCASSFFRDRDPYEQYFGPGTRLTVT.